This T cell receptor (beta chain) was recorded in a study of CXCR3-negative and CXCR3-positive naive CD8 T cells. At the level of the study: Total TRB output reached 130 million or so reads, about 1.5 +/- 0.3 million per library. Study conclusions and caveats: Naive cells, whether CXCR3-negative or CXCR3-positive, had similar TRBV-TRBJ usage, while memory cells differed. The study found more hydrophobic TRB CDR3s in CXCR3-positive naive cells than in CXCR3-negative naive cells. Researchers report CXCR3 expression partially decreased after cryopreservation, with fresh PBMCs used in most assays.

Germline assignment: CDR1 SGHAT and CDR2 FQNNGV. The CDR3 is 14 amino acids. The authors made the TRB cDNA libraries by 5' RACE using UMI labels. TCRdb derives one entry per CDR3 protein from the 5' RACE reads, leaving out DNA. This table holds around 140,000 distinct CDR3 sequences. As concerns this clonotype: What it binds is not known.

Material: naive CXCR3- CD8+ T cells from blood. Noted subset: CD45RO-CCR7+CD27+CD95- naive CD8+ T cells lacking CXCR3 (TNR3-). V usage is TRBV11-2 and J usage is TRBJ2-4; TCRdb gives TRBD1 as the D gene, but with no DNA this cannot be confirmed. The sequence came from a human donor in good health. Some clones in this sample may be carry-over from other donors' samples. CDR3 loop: CASSLGDAADIQYF.